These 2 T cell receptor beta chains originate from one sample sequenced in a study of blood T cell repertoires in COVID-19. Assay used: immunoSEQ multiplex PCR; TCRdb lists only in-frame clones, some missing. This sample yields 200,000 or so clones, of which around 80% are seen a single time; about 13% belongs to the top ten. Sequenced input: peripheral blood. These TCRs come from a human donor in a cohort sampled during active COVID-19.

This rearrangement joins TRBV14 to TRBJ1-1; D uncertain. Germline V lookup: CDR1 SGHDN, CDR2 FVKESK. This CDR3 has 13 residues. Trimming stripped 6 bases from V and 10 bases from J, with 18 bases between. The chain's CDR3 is CASSLLVSGSAFF. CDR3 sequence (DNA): TGTGCCAGCAGTCTATTGGTTTCGGGGTCAGCTTTCTTT. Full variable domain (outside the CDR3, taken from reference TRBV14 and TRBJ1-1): EAGVTQFPSHSVIEKGQTVTLRCDPISGHDNLYWYRRVMGKEIKFLLHFVKESKQDESGMPNNRFLAERTGGTYSTLKVQPAELEDSGVYFCASSLLVSGSAFFGQGTRLTVV.

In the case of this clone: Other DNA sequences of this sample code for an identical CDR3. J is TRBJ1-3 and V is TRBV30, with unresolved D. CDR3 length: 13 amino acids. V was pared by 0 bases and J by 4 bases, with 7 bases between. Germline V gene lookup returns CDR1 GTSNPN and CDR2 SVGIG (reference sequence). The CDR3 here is CAWSVASGNTIYF. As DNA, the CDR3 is TGTGCCTGGAGTGTGGCCTCGGGAAACACCATATATTTT.